The following is a TCR beta chain sequence with its context. What it binds is not known. Method: immunoSEQ multiplex PCR; TCRdb's copy keeps in-frame clones and lacks some. The sample holds roughly 170,000 clones, roughly 94% seen once. This sample is part of a study of T cell responses to AZD1222 COVID-19 vaccine. Regarding the study as a whole: Reportedly, nearly half the spike-specific TCRs target unmutated variant regions.

This specimen consisted of peripheral blood, obtained 28 days after the second AZD1222 dose. The clonotype comes from an adult who received the AZD1222 COVID-19 vaccine.

In nucleotides, the CDR3 is TGCGCCAGCAGCCAAATACAGGGCACTGAAGCTTTCTTT. Translated, it gives CASSQIQGTEAFF. This sequence joins TRBV4-3 and TRBJ1-1; possible D gene TRBD1, 6 bases. The V end lost 2 bases, the J end lost 4 bases, and 8 bases lay between the germline ends. This CDR3 has 13 amino acids. From germline, CDR1 is LGHNA and CDR2 YSLEER.